The clone carrying this T cell receptor (beta chain) appeared a few times. Its antigen is unknown. This specimen belongs to a study of neoadjuvant anti-PD-1 for oral cavity cancer. Broader study findings: TCR analyses covered only three patients per response group.

V lost 5 bases to trimming and J lost 1 base, with 10 bases between them. Looked up from germline, CDR1 is SGHAT and CDR2 is FQNNGV. CDR3 length equals 14 residues. The method was immunoSEQ multiplex PCR; TCRdb's version includes in-frame clones alone and lacks a portion of them. The sample has 17,000 or so clones, 55% to 65% seen once. Sequenced here: PBMCs, sampled before nivolumab (anti-PD-1) treatment. The TCR comes from a person aged 35-79 years with oral cavity squamous cell carcinoma. The rearrangement uses TRBV11-2 and TRBJ2-3; no clear D gene. For the CDR3, the DNA is TGTGCCAGCAGCATCTTGATCGGCACAGATACGCAGTATTTT. Its translation: CASSILIGTDTQYF.